This is a list of T cell receptor beta chains from one sample in a study of T cells after yellow fever vaccination. TCRdb re-called the 5' RACE reads with MiXCR, one entry per CDR3 protein. The sample holds some 250,000 distinct CDR3 sequences, around 7% seen once. The source material was CD4+ T cells sorted from PBMCs, sampled 15 days after the yellow fever booster vaccination. Receptors originate from a man in his thirties or forties who received the YFV17D yellow fever vaccine. CDR3s include the opening cysteine and the closing phenylalanine or tryptophan. Each record gives: V gene, clone size, J gene, D gene, CDR3 DNA, CDR3 protein. The D gene is left open where the match is weak. The listing skips clone size in some rows; elsewhere it reads once, few, many or a size class.

TRBV5-1	many	TRBJ2-3	TRBD2	TGCGCCAGCAGCACCGGACTGACTAGCGGGGCCACAGATACGCAGTATTTT	CASSTGLTSGATDTQYF
TRBV7-2	many	TRBJ2-5	-	TGTGCCAGCAGCTTCTCCGGGACGGGTGGAGAGACCCAGTACTTC	CASSFSGTGGETQYF
TRBV29-1	-	TRBJ1-2	-	TGCAGCGTTACTCCCGGAGGGGGGAACTATGGCTACACCTTC	CSVTPGGGNYGYTF
TRBV2	-	TRBJ2-3	-	TGTGCCAGCAGGGAGCTACTGTCGGCAGATACGCAGTATTTT	CASRELLSADTQYF
TRBV5-1	-	TRBJ2-1	TRBD1	TGCGCCAGCAGCAGTGGACAGGTCTCCTACAATGAGCAGTTCTTC	CASSSGQVSYNEQFF
TRBV30	once	TRBJ2-3	TRBD2	TGTGCCTTTACTAGCGGGATCACAGATACGCAGTATTTT	CAFTSGITDTQYF
TRBV10-3	few	TRBJ1-6	-	TGCGCCACAACGGGGACGTTAAATTCACCCCTCCACTTT	CATTGTLNSPLHF
TRBV6-5	many	TRBJ2-7	TRBD1	TGTGCCAGCAGTTACGATTCCGGGACAGGGCGTAACGAGCAGTACTTC	CASSYDSGTGRNEQYF
TRBV19	-	TRBJ2-1	TRBD2	TGTGCCAGTCGAACTTTTAGCGGGATTGTGTTC	CASRTFSGIVF
TRBV7-2	few	TRBJ1-1	-	TGTGCCAGCAGCTTAGCACGAATGAACACTGAAGCTTTCTTT	CASSLARMNTEAFF
TRBV5-1	many	TRBJ2-5	-	TGCGCCAGCAGTCGGCAGCCCCAAGAGACCCAGTACTTC	CASSRQPQETQYF
TRBV20-1	few	TRBJ2-7	-	TGCAGTGCTAACCCCGACTCCTACGAGCAGTACTTC	CSANPDSYEQYF
TRBV5-1	-	TRBJ2-5	-	TGCGCCAGCAGGCCCACAGGACAAGAGACCCAGTACTTC	CASRPTGQETQYF
TRBV29-1	-	TRBJ1-3	-	TGCAGCGCTGGGGACGCCACTGGAAACACCATATATTTT	CSAGDATGNTIYF
TRBV24-1	-	TRBJ2-1	-	TGTGCCACCAGTGATTTGGAGGGCAATGAGCAGTTCTTC	CATSDLEGNEQFF
TRBV21-1	few	TRBJ1-6	-	TGTGCCAGCAGCATACCCGGGACAGGGATTTCACCCCTCCACTTT	CASSIPGTGISPLHF
TRBV12-3/TRBV12-4	many	TRBJ2-5	-	TGTGCCAGCAGTTTTGGGGAACTAGTCTCGGGGTCCCAGTACTTC	CASSFGELVSGSQYF
TRBV11-3	many	TRBJ2-3	-	TGTGCCAGCAGCTCCCTCACAGATACGCAGTATTTT	CASSSLTDTQYF
TRBV6-1	-	TRBJ1-5	-	TGTGCCAGCAGTGCCCTGGGTGGGGGCAATCAGCCCCAGCATTTT	CASSALGGGNQPQHF
TRBV12-3/TRBV12-4	-	TRBJ1-2	-	TGTGCCAGCAGCTCTTCCCGGGCCGATGGCTACACCTTC	CASSSSRADGYTF
TRBV7-2	-	TRBJ2-4	-	TGTGCCAGCACCCCCGGTTGGGGATCGGACATTCAGTACTTC	CASTPGWGSDIQYF
TRBV7-2	few	TRBJ2-7	TRBD1	TGTGCCAGCAGCCCGGGGACAGGGTCCATCGAGCAGTACTTC	CASSPGTGSIEQYF
TRBV24-1	few	TRBJ1-1	-	TGTGCCACCAGTGGTCTGGGAGGCACTGAAGCTTTCTTT	CATSGLGGTEAFF
TRBV11-2	few	TRBJ2-7	-	TGTGCCAGCAGCTTAGAATGGATCGACGAGCAGTACTTC	CASSLEWIDEQYF
TRBV6-5	-	TRBJ2-1	-	TGTGCCAGCAGCCATGGACCTGAGCAGTTCTTC	CASSHGPEQFF
TRBV2	few	TRBJ2-2	TRBD2	TGTGCCAGCACCCCGGGAGGGCCGGTGTTCGACACCGGGGAGCTGTTTTTT	CASTPGGPVFDTGELFF
TRBV5-1	many	TRBJ2-1	-	TGCGCCAGCAGCCTTGTGAAGGGTGGACGGTGGAATGAGCAGTTCTTC	CASSLVKGGRWNEQFF
TRBV5-1	many	TRBJ2-5	-	TGCGCCAGCAGCTCCGACACCCTCCGGGCCCAGTACTTC	CASSSDTLRAQYF
TRBV20-1	-	TRBJ1-1	TRBD1	TGCAGTGCTAAGTCCGGGACAGGCATCACTGAAGCTTTCTTT	CSAKSGTGITEAFF
TRBV6-2/TRBV6-3	-	TRBJ2-2	-	TGTGCCAGCAGTTACTCGGCGGAGACCGGGGAGCTGTTTTTT	CASSYSAETGELFF
TRBV7-6	-	TRBJ2-5	-	TGTGCCAGCAGCTTAGGGGTTAGCGTCATCCAAGAGACCCAGTACTTC	CASSLGVSVIQETQYF
TRBV29-1	many	TRBJ2-7	TRBD2	TGCAGCGTTGTGCGACTAGCGGGATACGAGCAGTACTTC	CSVVRLAGYEQYF
TRBV4-3	many	TRBJ1-3	-	TGCGCCAGCAGCCAACAGACCCACCGAGGAAACACCATATATTTT	CASSQQTHRGNTIYF
TRBV5-4	few	TRBJ1-1	TRBD1	TGTGCCAGCAGCTTGGCCGCGACAGGGGGCCTTATACCACTTCTCACTGAAGCTTTCTTT	CASSLAATGGLIPLLTEAFF
TRBV6-2/TRBV6-3	-	TRBJ2-7	TRBD2	TGTGCCAGCACCATGACTAGCGGTGTCTACGAGCAGTACTTC	CASTMTSGVYEQYF
TRBV10-3	many	TRBJ1-2	-	TGTGCCATCAGTGAGGAGGGTGTCAGCTACACCTTC	CAISEEGVSYTF
TRBV3-1	-	TRBJ1-5	-	TGTGCCAGCAGCCTTTGGACAGATCAGCCCCAGCATTTT	CASSLWTDQPQHF
TRBV5-1	-	TRBJ1-1	-	TGCGCCAGCAGCTTGCCGGTAGAGAACACTGAAGCTTTCTTT	CASSLPVENTEAFF
TRBV7-2	few	TRBJ2-2	-	TGTGCCAGCAGACCGTTAGGAGGCGTCGGGGAGCTGTTTTTT	CASRPLGGVGELFF
TRBV9	many	TRBJ1-3	-	TGTGCCAGCAGCGTCCGCCCTTTGGGGAGCTCTGGAAACACCATATATTTT	CASSVRPLGSSGNTIYF
TRBV20-1	few	TRBJ2-6	TRBD2	TGCAGTGCTCCGGGGGGGAGCTCTGGGGCCAACGTCCTGACTTTC	CSAPGGSSGANVLTF
TRBV14	-	TRBJ2-7	TRBD2	TGTGCCAGCAGCCAAGTGGGAGGGCTGAGGTACGACGAGCAGTACTTC	CASSQVGGLRYDEQYF
TRBV2	few	TRBJ2-4	-	TGTGCCAGTGGGGGTCGAGCCAAAAACATTCAGTACTTC	CASGGRAKNIQYF
TRBV12-3/TRBV12-4	few	TRBJ2-3	TRBD2	TGTGCCAGCAGTCCTCTAGCGGCGCCAGGGGATACGCAGTATTTT	CASSPLAAPGDTQYF
TRBV27	-	TRBJ2-7	-	TGTGCCAGCAGCCCCGTGGCTTGGGACGAGCAGTACTTC	CASSPVAWDEQYF
TRBV20-1	-	TRBJ2-2	-	TGCAGTGCTAAAGACCAGGGGCACAACATCGGGGAGCTGTTTTTT	CSAKDQGHNIGELFF
TRBV20-1	many	TRBJ1-1	-	TGCAGTGCTTCGCAGGGGAAGGTCGTTTACACTGAAGCTTTCTTT	CSASQGKVVYTEAFF
TRBV6-1	many	TRBJ2-5	-	TGTGCCAGCAGTAGGACGGTACAAGAGACCCAGTACTTC	CASSRTVQETQYF
TRBV5-4	few	TRBJ2-2	TRBD1	TGTGCCAGTACCCTAGGACAGGAGTACACCGGGGAGCTGTTTTTT	CASTLGQEYTGELFF
TRBV10-3	many	TRBJ2-3	-	TGTGCCATCAGTGAGTCGAGATTGCGGGGCTACACAGATACGCAGTATTTT	CAISESRLRGYTDTQYF
TRBV15	-	TRBJ1-2	-	TGTGCCACCAGCACAGGGTCGAGGGACTATGGCTACACCTTC	CATSTGSRDYGYTF
TRBV6-2/TRBV6-3	few	TRBJ2-7	TRBD1	TGTGCCAGCACCCGAGGACAGGTGTCCTACGAGCAGTACTTC	CASTRGQVSYEQYF
TRBV7-8	-	TRBJ2-7	-	TGTGCCAGCAGCTTAGGCAGGGCAGGTATCGAGCAGTACTTC	CASSLGRAGIEQYF
TRBV20-1	-	TRBJ2-5	TRBD2	TGCAGTGCTAGGCGCCTAGCGGGAGTACAGGAGACCCAGTACTTC	CSARRLAGVQETQYF
TRBV3-1	-	TRBJ1-1	-	TGTGCCAGCAGCCGCGGTCGTAAGGGGTTCGTCGCTGAAGCTTTCTTT	CASSRGRKGFVAEAFF
TRBV20-1	few	TRBJ1-1	-	TGCAGTGCTAGAGTTGGCGGGATGAACACTGAAGCTTTCTTT	CSARVGGMNTEAFF
TRBV30	-	TRBJ2-1	-	TGTGCCGTGCGCCCCAGCGGAGCCTACAATGAGCAGTTCTTC	CAVRPSGAYNEQFF
TRBV29-1	-	TRBJ2-1	TRBD2	TGCAGCTTCAGGGGACTAGACGGAAATGAGCAGTTCTTC	CSFRGLDGNEQFF
TRBV2	many	TRBJ1-1	-	TGTGCCAGCAGTGAAAGGAGCGGGCTGGTTGAAGCTTTCTTT	CASSERSGLVEAFF